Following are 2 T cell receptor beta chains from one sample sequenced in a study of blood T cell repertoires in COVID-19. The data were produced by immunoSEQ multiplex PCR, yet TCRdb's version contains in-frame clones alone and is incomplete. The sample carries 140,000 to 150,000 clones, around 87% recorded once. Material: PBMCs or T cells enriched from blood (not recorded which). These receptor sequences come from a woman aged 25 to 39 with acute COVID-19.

CDR3 DNA: TGTGCCAGCAGCCCCCCTAGCGGGAGCTGGGATACGCAGTATTTT. Protein product: CASSPPSGSWDTQYF. The rearrangement uses TRBV7-8 and TRBJ2-3; 10 nucleotides align to TRBD2. The germline CDR1 and CDR2 sequences are SGHVS and FQNEAQ. The CDR3 has 15 residues. Losses at the gene ends were 5 bases for V and 6 bases for J; bases not matched to a gene: 8.

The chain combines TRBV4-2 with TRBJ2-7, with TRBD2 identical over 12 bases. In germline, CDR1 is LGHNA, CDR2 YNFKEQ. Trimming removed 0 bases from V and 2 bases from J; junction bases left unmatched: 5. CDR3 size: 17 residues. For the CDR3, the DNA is TGTGCCAGCAGCCAAGAGGAACTAGCGGGAGGTCCCTACGAGCAGTACTTC. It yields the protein CASSQEELAGGPYEQYF.